The table lists the clone carrying this TCR beta chain with a few counts. What it recognizes is unknown. The source of the sample is a study of CD8 T cells in ankylosing spondylitis. Study-wide points: Within matched ankylosing spondylitis synovial fluid, disease-linked clones were reportedly significantly enriched. Seemingly characteristic of ankylosing spondylitis blood was a TCR beta motif consisting of fewer than 10 highly homologous variants. Disease-linked clones, CD8+, were relatively rare in peripheral blood.

This CDR3 has 16 amino acids. The V and J ends lost 0 bases and 4 bases respectively, with 15 bases between them. Germline CDR1 and CDR2: LGHNA and YSLEER. Libraries for TCR beta were made by quantitative 5'-RACE with molecular barcodes. TCRdb re-analysed the 5' RACE reads in MiXCR, keeping a single row per CDR3 protein. The sample gives 750,000 to 850,000 distinct CDR3 sequences, about an eighth of which show up once; more than 0.5% is in the top ten. This sequence originates from a male donor with ankylosing spondylitis. V is TRBV4-3 and J is TRBJ1-2; D unresolved. What was sequenced was blood, either unsorted or a sorted T cell fraction (not recorded which). The CDR3 loop reads CASSQEPPPAVYGYTF. CDR3 nucleotides: TGCGCCAGCAGCCAAGAACCTCCTCCCGCTGTCTATGGCTACACCTTC.